This entry concerns a single T cell receptor (beta chain). The target of this receptor is not known. No quality values exist for individual bases; no much larger clone is one base distant. To demonstrate the VDJtools post-analysis software, TCR beta repertoires were profiled from the peripheral blood of more than 10 young patients with multiple sclerosis. The multiple sclerosis patients were children and adolescents ranging in age from roughly 6 to 15 years. This record belongs to a study of post-analysis software for immune sequencing data (dated by TCRdb to between 2014 and 2016). Broadly, across the study: Relapsing-remitting, secondary progressive and progressive-relapsing multiple sclerosis were recorded as disease courses, and subtype annotation was lacking for some patients. The multiple sclerosis patient repertoires were compared with 10 to 12 previously published healthy control repertoires from donors aged roughly 6 to 27 years. A subset of samples was prepared in parallel using single-end sample barcoding, then pooled and co-amplified after Illumina adapter ligation. What the study reported, not specific to this receptor: Patients showed significantly higher frequencies than controls for a handful of TRBV segments, among them TRBV5-6, TRBV5-1 and TRBV20-1. Strong co-clustering of samples prepared in the same batch was shown by direct clustering with F measure, prompting a batch-effect correction. Multiple sclerosis patients had significantly lower normalized Chao1 diversity than controls, a result that suggests substantial peripheral T-cell clonal expansion. The multiple sclerosis patient group was slightly younger than the control group.

V is cut back by 4 bases and J by 6 bases, with 11 bases in the junction unmatched. The germline V gene sets CDR1 to MNHEY and CDR2 to SVGAGI. The CDR3 measures 15 amino acids from cysteine to phenylalanine. Only the CDR3 DNA stays, 45 bases, in frame from base 1. The protocol used for the library was PCR. TCRdb names Illumina HiSeq 2500 as the instrument used. To reduce PCR and sequencing biases, unique molecular identifiers were incorporated into the TCR beta cDNA libraries. Per 1 to 10 million input T cells, around 500,000 cDNA molecules were obtained, such that each molecule approximated one T cell. The patient libraries were prepared and sequenced using the same protocol as the earlier healthy control dataset. Samples belonging to the same batch were prepared together, multiplexed and sequenced on a shared HiSeq lane. In the source study's methods: Raw barcoded reads were processed with MIGEC, and single-read molecular identifier groups were discarded before consensus assembly and CDR3 extraction. VDJtools was used for post-analysis of the clonotype tables, and diversity was normalized by down-sampling every dataset to the size of the smallest sample. In repertoire overlap clustering, CDR3 amino acid sequences, but not nucleotide sequences, were matched to correct batch-related cross-sample contamination. TCRdb reanalyzed the raw reads on its own, using fastp at Q25 for trimming and MiXCR for clone calling, and kept in-frame beta chains. Rows with one shared CDR3 protein collapse into an entry with the most common genes and DNA. The V and J calls and clone size come from TCRdb's table, not from the authors' own analysis. This sample holds roughly 600,000 distinct CDR3 sequences; roughly 46% were observed only once. Of the sample, under 2% falls within the top ten clones.

The sample comprised blood. This TCR came from a girl aged 5 to 17 with multiple sclerosis. The sequence is built from TRBV6-5 and TRBJ2-7, and 8 junction bases match TRBD1. The bases read TGTGCCAGCAGTTCCCCCGGACAGGGTAGCATCGAGCAGTACTTC. Its translation is CASSSPGQGSIEQYF.